This T cell receptor beta chain stems from a study of technical replicates of blood from a handful of donors. Unmatched junction bases numbered 11, after V lost 4 bases and J lost 1 base. This CDR3 is 17 amino acids long. CDR1 is SGHRS and CDR2 is YFSETQ in the germline V gene. Using immunoSEQ multiplex PCR, the repertoire was profiled, and TCRdb retains in-frame clones only, with some absent. Among about 68,000 clones listed, 95% to 98% were seen once. This TCR came from a human donor in good health. This rearrangement joins TRBV5-1 to TRBJ2-1; 7 bases align to TRBD2. Specimen: T cells isolated from PBMCs. CDR3 bases: TGCGCCAGCAGCCACCCTAGCGGTCCTACTTCCTACAATGAGCAGTTCTTC. Translated, it gives CASSHPSGPTSYNEQFF.